The 18 T cell receptor beta chains below were found in one sample sequenced in a study of T cells in Graves' hyperthyroidism and ophthalmopathy. TCR beta CDR3 regions were amplified from RNA. The primer set for the first-round RT-PCR of the TCR CDR3 was HTBI. A single record per CDR3 protein comes from TCRdb applying MiXCR to the multiplex PCR reads. In the table there are 300,000 to 400,000 distinct CDR3 sequences, about a fifth of which are singletons. The sample comprised blood. These receptors all stem from a man between 18 and 35 years old with Graves' ophthalmopathy.

At least ten counts were recorded for this clonotype. For the CDR3, the DNA is TGTGCCAGCAGCGCTGCGGTGGGACAGGGCTTCACAGATACGCAGTATTTT. This translates into CASSAAVGQGFTDTQYF. This rearrangement joins TRBV9 to TRBJ2-3; 9 bases agree with TRBD1. Germline V gives CDR1 SGDLS, CDR2 YYNGEE. The V segment lost 3 bases and the J segment 2 bases; nucleotides outside the gene matches: 10. There are 17 residues in the CDR3.

The table lists this clonotype with a few counts. The CDR3 is CASGQGEDYEQYF. CDR3 sequence (DNA): TGTGCCAGCGGACAAGGGGAGGACTACGAGCAGTACTTC. J is TRBJ2-7 and V is TRBV6-1; D might be TRBD2 (6 bases). This CDR3 comprises 13 residues. V was clipped by 8 bases and J by 3 bases, with 14 bases between them. Germline loops: CDR1 MNHNS, CDR2 SASEGT.

This clonotype was recorded at least ten times. The chain carries TRBV27 and TRBJ2-3; 7 positions agree with TRBD1. Germline loops: CDR1 MNHEY, CDR2 SMNVEV (reference sequence). The V gene end was trimmed by 4 bases and the J gene end by 4 bases; junction bases not matched to a gene: 2. This CDR3 is 13 amino acids long. CDR3 sequence: CASSWGQSDTQYF. For the CDR3, the DNA is TGTGCCAGCAGTTGGGGACAGTCAGATACGCAGTATTTT.

A single count supports this clonotype. It may be a read error: a sequence one base away is much more abundant. This chain uses TRBV28 with TRBJ2-7; no clear D. This CDR3 spans 13 amino acids. V was trimmed by 8 bases and J by 2 bases, leaving 13 bases between them. Germline-derived CDR1 and CDR2 are MDHEN and SYDVKM. The CDR3 sequence is CASGPGAPYEQYF. Here the CDR3 DNA reads TGTGCCAGCGGCCCGGGCGCCCCCTACGAGCAGTACTTC.

This clonotype was seen at least ten times. The chain has TRBV12-3 or TRBV12-4 and TRBJ1-2; D is uncertain. The CDR3 extends over 15 amino acids. V lost 5 bases, J lost 5 bases, and 18 bases lay in between. CDR3 protein: CASSPPGVGYYGYTF. Written as DNA, the CDR3 is TGTGCCAGCAGTCCCCCGGGAGTGGGATATTATGGCTACACCTTC.

The sample holds many counts of this clonotype. The chain carries TRBV6-1 and TRBJ2-1; D might be TRBD2 (6 bases). CDR1 MNHNS and CDR2 SASEGT come from the germline V gene. Trimming removed 0 bases at V and 8 bases at J, with 14 bases between. CDR3 size: 15 residues. The CDR3 here is CASSEARDGGHEQFF. The DNA for the CDR3 is TGTGCCAGCAGTGAAGCCCGGGACGGGGGTCATGAGCAGTTCTTC.

This clonotype was seen many times. The gene calls are TRBV5-6 and TRBJ2-2; D gene ambiguous. Germline V gene sequence: CDR1 SGHDT, CDR2 YYEEEE. This CDR3 region has 17 residues. Deletions cut 0 bases from V and 3 bases from J, with 15 bases between. This CDR3 is CASSLALGSVDTGELFF. CDR3 nucleotide sequence: TGTGCCAGCAGCTTGGCCCTAGGCAGTGTCGACACCGGGGAGCTGTTTTTT. The full variable domain, its missing parts supplied by reference TRBV5-6 and TRBJ2-2, is DAGVTQSPTHLIKTRGQQVTLRCSPKSGHDTVSWYQQALGQGPQFIFQYYEEEERQRGNFPDRFSGHQFPNYSSELNVNALLLGDSALYLCASSLALGSVDTGELFFGEGSRLTVL.

This clonotype was seen ten or more times. An end of the junction does not agree with germline; a read error may underlie this. This chain uses TRBV7-7 with TRBJ2-3; the D is unclear. The germline V gene has CDR1 SSHAT and CDR2 FNYEAQ (reference sequence). CDR3 length equals 14 residues. CDR3 loop: CASSPTSKADTQYF. The CDR3, as DNA: TGTGCTAGCAGCCCAACTTCGAAGGCAGATACGCAGTATTTT.

The J gene is TRBJ2-5, the V gene TRBV20-1, with 9 bases that match TRBD2. CDR3 length equals 15 residues. V gave up 4 bases and J gave up 1 base; unmatched junction bases: 7. Germline lookup yields CDR1 DFQATT and CDR2 SNEGSKA (reference sequence). Here the CDR3 reads CSATFGGGAQETQYF. The CDR3 DNA reads as TGCAGTGCTACCTTTGGCGGGGGGGCCCAAGAGACCCAGTACTTC.

This clonotype was counted many times. V usage is TRBV7-3 and J usage is TRBJ2-1; TRBD1 matches at 7 bases. The CDR3 contains 16 residues. Germline lookup yields CDR1 SGHTA and CDR2 FQGTGA. J was trimmed by 3 bases and V by 2 bases; bases with no gene match: 7. In nucleotides, the CDR3 is TGTGCCAGCAGCTTACTTGAGACAGGGAACTACAATGAGCAGTTCTTC. Translated, it gives CASSLLETGNYNEQFF.

This clonotype was detected ten times or more. The V and J genes are TRBV5-1 and TRBJ2-3; D remains unclear. The V gene lost 7 bases and the J gene lost 2 bases, with 17 bases spanning the gap. This CDR3 is 15 amino acids long. Germline CDR1 reads SGHRS; CDR2 reads YFSETQ. CDR3 sequence: CASRETVVPTDTQYF. As DNA, the CDR3 is TGCGCCAGCCGAGAAACGGTGGTCCCCACAGATACGCAGTATTTT.

This clonotype showed up many times. The chain employs TRBV20-1 and TRBJ1-5; TRBD1 is a possible D gene (5 bases). V was cut by 6 bases and J by 3 bases, with 24 bases left in between. Per the germline V gene, CDR1 is DFQATT and CDR2 is SNEGSKA (reference sequence). The CDR3 loop spans 17 amino acids. The CDR3 nucleotides are TGCAGTGCCCTCCGGCGGCAGGGAGACCCCTCCAATCAGCCCCAGCATTTT. Amino acids: CSALRRQGDPSNQPQHF.

V gene TRBV14 combines with J gene TRBJ2-1; D is ambiguous. V gave up 0 bases and J gave up 3 bases, with 9 bases separating them. CDR1 is SGHDN, CDR2 FVKESK, per germline. The CDR3 extends over 15 amino acids. CDR3 coding DNA: TGTGCCAGCAGCCAAGAGACAACGTTCTACAATGAGCAGTTCTTC. It yields the protein CASSQETTFYNEQFF.

The chain is built from TRBV4-1 and TRBJ1-2; perhaps TRBD1 as D (5 bases). This CDR3 is built from 14 residues. Deletions cut 0 bases from V and 3 bases from J, with 8 bases between. Germline lookup yields CDR1 MGHRA and CDR2 YSYEKL. The CDR3 here is CASSQDRDDYGYTF. The CDR3 DNA reads as TGCGCCAGCAGCCAAGACAGGGACGACTATGGCTACACCTTC.

A few counts support this clonotype. The V gene is TRBV4-1, the J gene TRBJ1-5; D might be TRBD1 (5 bases). The CDR3 consists of 18 residues. The V gene lost 1 base and the J gene lost 0 bases, with 16 bases spanning the gap. Germline loops: CDR1 MGHRA, CDR2 YSYEKL. The CDR3 reads CASSQVGRVKVSNQPQHF. In DNA form, the CDR3 reads TGCGCCAGCAGCCAAGTTGGCAGGGTCAAGGTTAGCAATCAGCCCCAGCATTTT.

V usage is TRBV6-1 and J usage is TRBJ1-5; D remains unclear. This CDR3 region has 15 residues. Germline V lookup: CDR1 MNHNS, CDR2 SASEGT. The V end lost 5 bases, the J end lost 0 bases, and 11 bases lay between the germline ends. The DNA of the CDR3 is TGTGCCAGCAGTTACAGCGCCCATAGCAATCAGCCCCAGCATTTT. It specifies CASSYSAHSNQPQHF.

This clonotype occurred a few times. No DNA is shown, since the ends of the CDR3 on it are uncertain; the CDR3 is the one TCRdb lists. The chain recombines TRBV5-6 with TRBJ1-1; the D call of TRBD1 is as the table states it, not checked on the DNA. Germline loops: CDR1 SGHDT, CDR2 YYEEEE. Ends included, the CDR3 has 15 residues. The CDR3 spells CASSFGSGVGTEAFF.

There are a few counts of this clonotype. The chain combines TRBV29-1 with TRBJ2-3; D unresolved. Germline CDR1 SQVTM, CDR2 ANQGSEA. This CDR3 spans 10 amino acids. V lost 8 bases and J 1 base, leaving 4 bases between the germline ends. The CDR3 sequence is CSTRTDTQYF. DNA for the CDR3: TGCAGCACCCGCACAGATACGCAGTATTTT.